These T cell receptor beta chains were read from a single sample in a study of vaccination effects on CD4 cells after COVID-19. Assay: immunoSEQ multiplex PCR; the TCRdb copy retains only in-frame clones and omits some. Counted here are about 79,000 clones, about 74% occurring once; the ten biggest clones make up approximately 1.5%. Antigens for these TCRs are unknown. The sample was CD4+ T cells from PBMCs cultured with HCoV-229E spike peptides, taken before COVID-19 vaccination. All receptors derive from a human donor who received a COVID-19 vaccine. The CDR3 runs from the conserved cysteine through the conserved F or W. A D gene is named only where the DNA matches it firmly. Clone size is not always given. Where it is, it says once, few, many or a class for expanded clones.

J gene	clone size	V gene	D gene	CDR3 protein	CDR3 DNA
TRBJ1-2	-	TRBV9	-	CASSQGGGNYGYTF	TGTGCCAGCTCCCAGGGAGGGGGTAACTATGGCTACACCTTC
TRBJ2-2	few	TRBV7-3	-	CASRKTSSGELFF	TGTGCCAGCAGGAAAACTAGTTCCGGGGAGCTGTTTTTT
TRBJ2-5	-	TRBV13	TRBD2	CASSRTSGGRQETQYF	TGTGCCAGCAGCCGTACTAGCGGGGGGCGCCAAGAGACCCAGTACTTC
TRBJ2-5	-	TRBV5-1	TRBD1	CASSLQGVGETQYF	TGCGCCAGCAGCTTGCAGGGGGTTGGAGAGACCCAGTACTTC
TRBJ2-1	-	TRBV19	TRBD2	CASSIEVAGVLNEQFF	TGTGCCAGTAGTATAGAGGTAGCGGGGGTTTTGAATGAGCAGTTCTTC
TRBJ2-3	-	TRBV30	-	CAWSVFAGAPLGTQYF	TGTGCCTGGAGTGTATTTGCAGGGGCCCCCCTGGGTACGCAGTATTTT
TRBJ1-5	-	TRBV24-1	TRBD1	CATSDNRGGNQPQHF	TGTGCCACCAGTGATAACAGGGGTGGCAATCAGCCCCAGCATTTT
TRBJ2-5	-	TRBV5-1	TRBD1	CASSLTGGQETQYF	TGCGCCAGCAGCTTGACAGGGGGCCAAGAGACCCAGTACTTC
TRBJ2-5	-	TRBV27	TRBD1	CASSFARGTGGTQYF	TGTGCCAGCAGTTTTGCCCGGGGGACAGGGGGGACCCAGTACTTC
TRBJ1-3	-	TRBV7-2	-	CASSLAMGLGNTIYF	TGTGCCAGCAGCTTAGCGATGGGTCTTGGAAACACCATATATTTT
TRBJ1-6	-	TRBV27	-	CASRDPGLYNSPLHF	TGTGCCAGCCGGGACCCCGGACTCTATAATTCACCCCTCCACTTT
TRBJ1-2	-	TRBV4-3	TRBD1	CASSPRDRDNYGYTF	TGCGCCAGCAGCCCACGGGACAGAGATAACTATGGCTACACCTTC
TRBJ1-3	few	TRBV2	-	CASSLTFSSSGNTIYF	TGTGCCAGCAGTCTGACATTTTCTTCCTCTGGAAACACCATATATTTT
TRBJ1-1	-	TRBV28	-	CASSYQRTEAFF	TGTGCCAGCAGTTACCAGCGAACTGAAGCTTTCTTT
TRBJ2-3	-	TRBV5-6	TRBD2	CASSFLAGGRDTQYF	TGTGCCAGCAGCTTCCTAGCGGGGGGGCGAGATACGCAGTATTTT
TRBJ2-2	-	TRBV9	-	CASSFDPSTGTNTGELFF	TGTGCCAGCAGCTTCGACCCCTCGACAGGTACGAACACCGGGGAGCTGTTTTTT
TRBJ1-2	-	TRBV7-6	-	CASSLAGREGYTF	TGTGCCAGCAGCTTAGCTGGGCGTGAAGGCTACACCTTC
TRBJ2-5	-	TRBV5-6	TRBD2	CASSHRLALETQYF	TGTGCCAGCAGCCACAGACTAGCCTTGGAGACCCAGTACTTC
TRBJ1-6	-	TRBV9	-	CASSSAGYTYNSPLHF	TGTGCCAGCAGCTCGGCAGGGTACACCTATAATTCACCCCTCCACTTT
TRBJ2-5	-	TRBV5-1	-	CASSLRRVETQYF	TGCGCCAGCAGCTTGCGCAGGGTAGAGACCCAGTACTTC
TRBJ2-1	-	TRBV5-1	-	CASGRDMSSYNEQFF	TGCGCCAGCGGCCGGGACATGAGCTCCTACAATGAGCAGTTCTTC
TRBJ2-2	-	TRBV9	TRBD1	CASSARDSSTGELFF	TGTGCCAGCAGCGCCCGGGACAGTAGCACCGGGGAGCTGTTTTTT
TRBJ1-2	-	TRBV4-3	-	CASSQARTNYGYTF	TGCGCCAGCAGCCAGGCCAGAACTAACTATGGCTACACCTTC
TRBJ1-1	-	TRBV2	-	CASSRTKSGFF	TGTGCCAGCAGCAGGACTAAATCAGGTTTCTTT
TRBJ1-6	-	TRBV3-1/TRBV3-2	TRBD1	CASSQRQGTYNSPLHF	TGTGCCAGCAGCCAAAGACAGGGTACTTATAATTCACCCCTCCACTTT
TRBJ1-6	-	TRBV29-1	-	CSVGTDSNSPLHF	TGCAGCGTTGGGACGGACTCTAATTCACCCCTCCACTTT
TRBJ1-3	-	TRBV27	-	CASARGSLSSGNTIYF	TGTGCCAGCGCAAGGGGCAGCCTGAGCTCTGGAAACACCATATATTTT
TRBJ2-5	-	TRBV18	-	CASSAPLPAETQYF	TGTGCCAGCTCCGCACCCCTCCCGGCGGAGACCCAGTACTTC
TRBJ1-2	-	TRBV15	-	CATSSPALGAGGYTF	TGTGCCACCAGCAGCCCTGCCTTGGGGGCCGGCGGCTACACCTTC
TRBJ2-5	-	TRBV29-1	-	CSVSGAQETQYF	TGCAGCGTTTCGGGGGCCCAAGAGACCCAGTACTTC
TRBJ1-6	-	TRBV7-2	-	CASSLNGQPNSPLHF	TGTGCCAGCAGCTTAAACGGACAGCCTAATTCACCCCTCCACTTT
TRBJ2-3	few	TRBV25-1	TRBD1	CASSEYRQGVTQYF	TGTGCCAGCAGTGAGTATAGACAGGGAGTGACGCAGTATTTT
TRBJ1-2	-	TRBV19	-	CASSTQRPANYGYTF	TGTGCCAGTAGTACCCAGCGTCCCGCTAACTATGGCTACACCTTC
TRBJ1-1	once	TRBV30	-	CAWRETVTEAFF	TGTGCCTGGAGGGAAACAGTAACTGAAGCTTTCTTT
TRBJ2-1	-	TRBV23-1	-	CASSQSGKGYNEQFF	TGCGCCAGCAGTCAATCAGGTAAGGGGTACAATGAGCAGTTCTTC
TRBJ2-3	-	TRBV18	-	CASSPQEGTDTQYF	TGTGCCAGCTCACCACAGGAGGGCACAGATACGCAGTATTTT
TRBJ2-5	-	TRBV7-9	-	CASSPQTGNPQETQYF	TGTGCCAGCAGCCCCCAAACAGGGAACCCCCAAGAGACCCAGTACTTC
TRBJ1-4	-	TRBV6-5	-	CASSYSAAGEKLFF	TGTGCCAGCAGTTACTCGGCAGCTGGTGAAAAACTGTTTTTT